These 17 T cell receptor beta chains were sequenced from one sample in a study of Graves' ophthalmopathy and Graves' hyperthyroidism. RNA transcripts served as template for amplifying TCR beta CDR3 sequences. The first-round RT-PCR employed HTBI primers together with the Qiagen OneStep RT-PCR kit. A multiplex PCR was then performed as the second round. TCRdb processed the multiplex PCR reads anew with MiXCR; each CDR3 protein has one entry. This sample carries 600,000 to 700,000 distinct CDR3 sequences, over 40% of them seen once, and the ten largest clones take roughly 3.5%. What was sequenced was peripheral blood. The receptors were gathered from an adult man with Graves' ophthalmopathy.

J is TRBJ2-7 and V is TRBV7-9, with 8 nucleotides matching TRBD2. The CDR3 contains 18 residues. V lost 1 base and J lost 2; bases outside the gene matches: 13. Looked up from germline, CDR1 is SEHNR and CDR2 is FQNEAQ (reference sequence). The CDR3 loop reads CASSLVPPGLGVTYEQYF. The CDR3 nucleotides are TGTGCCAGCAGCTTAGTACCTCCGGGACTAGGAGTGACCTACGAGCAGTACTTC.

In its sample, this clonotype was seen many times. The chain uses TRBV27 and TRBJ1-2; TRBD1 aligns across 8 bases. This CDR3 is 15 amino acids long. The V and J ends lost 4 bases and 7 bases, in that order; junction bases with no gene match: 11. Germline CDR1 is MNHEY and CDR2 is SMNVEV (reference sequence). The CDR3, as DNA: TGTGCCAGCAGTTGGACGGGGGCCGGACAGGGTGGCTACACCTTC. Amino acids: CASSWTGAGQGGYTF.

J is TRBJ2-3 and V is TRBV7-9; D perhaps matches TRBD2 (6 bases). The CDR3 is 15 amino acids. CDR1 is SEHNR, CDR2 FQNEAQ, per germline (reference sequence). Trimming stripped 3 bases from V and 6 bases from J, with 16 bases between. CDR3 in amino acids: CASSLWMRDSDTQYF. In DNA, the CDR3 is TGTGCCAGCAGCTTGTGGATGCGGGATTCGGATACGCAGTATTTT. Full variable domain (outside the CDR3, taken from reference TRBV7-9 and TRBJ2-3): DTGVSQNPRHKITKRGQNVTFRCDPISEHNRLYWYRQTLGQGPEFLTYFQNEAQLEKSRLLSDRFSAERPKGSFSTLEIQRTEQGDSAMYLCASSLWMRDSDTQYFGPGTRLTVL.

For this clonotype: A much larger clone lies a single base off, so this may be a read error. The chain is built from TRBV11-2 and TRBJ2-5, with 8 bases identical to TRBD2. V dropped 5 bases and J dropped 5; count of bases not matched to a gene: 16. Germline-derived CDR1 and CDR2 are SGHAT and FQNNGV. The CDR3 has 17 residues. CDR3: CASSQTCGGPRRETQYF. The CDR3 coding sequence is TGTGCCAGCAGCCAGACTTGCGGGGGGCCCCGGAGGGAGACCCAGTACTTC.

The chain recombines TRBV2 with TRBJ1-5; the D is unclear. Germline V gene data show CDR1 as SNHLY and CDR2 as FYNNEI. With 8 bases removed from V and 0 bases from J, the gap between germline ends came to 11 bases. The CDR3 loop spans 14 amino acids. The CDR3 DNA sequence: TGTGCCAGCGGCTTGGCAGATAGCAATCAGCCCCAGCATTTT. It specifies CASGLADSNQPQHF.

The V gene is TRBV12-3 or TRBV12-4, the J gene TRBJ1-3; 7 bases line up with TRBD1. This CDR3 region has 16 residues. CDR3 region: CASGQARQGSGNTIYF. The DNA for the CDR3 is TGTGCTAGTGGCCAAGCCCGACAGGGATCTGGAAACACCATATATTTT.

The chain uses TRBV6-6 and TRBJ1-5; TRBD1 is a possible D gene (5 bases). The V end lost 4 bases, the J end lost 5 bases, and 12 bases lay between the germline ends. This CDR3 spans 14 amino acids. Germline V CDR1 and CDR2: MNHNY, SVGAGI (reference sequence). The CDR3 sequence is CASSLRQYDQPQHF. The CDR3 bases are TGTGCCAGCAGTTTACGACAGTATGATCAGCCCCAGCATTTT.

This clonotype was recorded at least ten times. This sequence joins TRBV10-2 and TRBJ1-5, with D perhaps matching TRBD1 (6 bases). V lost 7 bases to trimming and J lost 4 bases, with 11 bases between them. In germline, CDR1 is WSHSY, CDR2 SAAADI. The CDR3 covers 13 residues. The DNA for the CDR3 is TGCGCCAGCATGGCGGACAGAAATCAGCCCCAGCATTTT. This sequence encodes CASMADRNQPQHF.

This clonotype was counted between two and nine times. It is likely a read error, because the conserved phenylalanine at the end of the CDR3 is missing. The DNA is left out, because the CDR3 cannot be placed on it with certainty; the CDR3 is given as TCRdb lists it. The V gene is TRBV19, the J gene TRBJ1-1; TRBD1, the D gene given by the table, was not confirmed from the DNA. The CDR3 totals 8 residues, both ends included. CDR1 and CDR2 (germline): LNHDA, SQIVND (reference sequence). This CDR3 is CASSPGAG.

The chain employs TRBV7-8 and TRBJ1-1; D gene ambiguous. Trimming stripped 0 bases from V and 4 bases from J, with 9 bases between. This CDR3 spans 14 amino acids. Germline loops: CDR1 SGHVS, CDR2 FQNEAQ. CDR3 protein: CASSLARRLTEAFF. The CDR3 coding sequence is TGTGCCAGCAGCTTAGCGAGGCGTCTCACTGAAGCTTTCTTT.

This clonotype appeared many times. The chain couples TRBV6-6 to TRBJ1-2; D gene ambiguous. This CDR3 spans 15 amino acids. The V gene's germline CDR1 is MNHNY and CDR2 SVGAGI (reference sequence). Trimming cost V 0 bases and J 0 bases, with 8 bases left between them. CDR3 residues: CASSYSTQSNYGYTF. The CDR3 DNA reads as TGTGCCAGCAGTTACTCGACGCAATCTAACTATGGCTACACCTTC.

The CDR3 is CASSSLDRTEAFF. For the CDR3, the DNA is TGTGCCAGCAGCTCCCTGGACAGGACGGAAGCTTTCTTT. The chain links TRBV5-6 to TRBJ1-1, with 7 bases that match TRBD1. This CDR3 has 13 amino acids. Germline V gene sequence: CDR1 SGHDT, CDR2 YYEEEE. Germline trimming cut 3 bases from V and 8 bases from J; bases unmatched to any gene: 7.

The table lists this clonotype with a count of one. The CDR3 here is CSVSGTGYGYTF. The CDR3 region has the DNA TGCAGCGTCTCCGGGACAGGCTATGGCTACACCTTC. The chain has TRBV29-1 and TRBJ1-2, with 8 bases that match TRBD1. The CDR3 has 12 amino acids. Trimming cost V 6 bases and J 4 bases; bases outside gene matches: 4. Per germline, CDR1 SQVTM and CDR2 ANQGSEA.

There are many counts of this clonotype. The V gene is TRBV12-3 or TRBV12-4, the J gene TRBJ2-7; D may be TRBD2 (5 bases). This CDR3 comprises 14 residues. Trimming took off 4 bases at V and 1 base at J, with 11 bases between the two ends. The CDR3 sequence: CASSSSGISYEQYF. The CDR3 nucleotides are TGTGCCAGCAGTTCGTCCGGGATATCCTACGAGCAGTACTTC.

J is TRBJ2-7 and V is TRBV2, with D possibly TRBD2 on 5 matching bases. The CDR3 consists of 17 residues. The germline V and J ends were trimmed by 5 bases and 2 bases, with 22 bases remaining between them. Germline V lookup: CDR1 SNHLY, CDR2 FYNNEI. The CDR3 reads CASSPQTVLGPTYEQYF. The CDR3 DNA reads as TGTGCCAGCAGTCCCCAGACTGTACTAGGGCCTACCTACGAGCAGTACTTC.

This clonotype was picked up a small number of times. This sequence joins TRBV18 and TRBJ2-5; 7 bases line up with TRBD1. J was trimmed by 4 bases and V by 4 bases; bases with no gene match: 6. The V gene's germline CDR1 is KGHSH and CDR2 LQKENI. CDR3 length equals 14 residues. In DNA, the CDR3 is TGTGCCAGCTCACACCCGACAGGGCGAGAGACCCAGTACTTC. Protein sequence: CASSHPTGRETQYF. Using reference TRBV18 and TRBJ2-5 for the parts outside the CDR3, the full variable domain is NAGVMQNPRHLVRRRGQEARLRCSPMKGHSHVYWYRQLPEEGLKFMVYLQKENIIDESGMPKERFSAEFPKEGPSILRIQQVVRGDSAAYFCASSHPTGRETQYFGPGTRLLVL.

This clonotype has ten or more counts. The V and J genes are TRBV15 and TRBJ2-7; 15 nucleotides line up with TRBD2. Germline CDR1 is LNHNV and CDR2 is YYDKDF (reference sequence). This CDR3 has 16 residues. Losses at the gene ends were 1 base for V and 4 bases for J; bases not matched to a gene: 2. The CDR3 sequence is CATSRGGTSGRYEQYF. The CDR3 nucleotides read TGTGCCACCAGCAGAGGAGGGACTAGCGGGAGGTACGAGCAGTACTTC.